The 11 T cell receptor beta chains below all came from one sample that was sequenced in a study of T cell responses to AZD1222 COVID-19 vaccine. The repertoire was sequenced with immunoSEQ multiplex PCR; TCRdb's copy has only in-frame clones and lacks some. The sample carries just over 150,000 clones, 90% to 95% recorded once. This material consisted of peripheral blood, taken 28 days after the second AZD1222 dose. Every receptor here comes from an adult who received the AZD1222 COVID-19 vaccine.

This clone was recorded only once. V usage is TRBV18 and J usage is TRBJ2-1, with D perhaps matching TRBD1 (6 bases). The ends were cut back, 3 bases at V and 9 bases at J, with 21 bases in the middle. There are 16 residues in the CDR3. Germline V gene data show CDR1 as KGHSH and CDR2 as LQKENI. CDR3 bases: TGTGCCAGCTCACCGAACGCCCCAGGGGTGCGCGCTGAGCAGTTCTTC. Protein sequence: CASSPNAPGVRAEQFF. Supplemented by reference TRBV18 and TRBJ2-1, the full variable domain reads NAGVMQNPRHLVRRRGQEARLRCSPMKGHSHVYWYRQLPEEGLKFMVYLQKENIIDESGMPKERFSAEFPKEGPSILRIQQVVRGDSAAYFCASSPNAPGVRAEQFFGPGTRLTVL.

This chain connects TRBV5-6 to TRBJ1-2, with 7 bases matching TRBD1. This CDR3 has 14 amino acids. J lost 0 bases, V lost 6 bases, and 5 bases had no gene match. The V gene's germline CDR1 is SGHDT and CDR2 YYEEEE. The CDR3 nucleotides read TGTGCCAGCAACCCGACAGGGTCTAACTATGGCTACACCTTC. Protein product: CASNPTGSNYGYTF. The full variable domain, completed using reference TRBV5-6 and TRBJ1-2, is DAGVTQSPTHLIKTRGQQVTLRCSPKSGHDTVSWYQQALGQGPQFIFQYYEEEERQRGNFPDRFSGHQFPNYSSELNVNALLLGDSALYLCASNPTGSNYGYTFGSGTRLTVV.

This clone was seen only a few times. V gene TRBV30 combines with J gene TRBJ1-1, with no clear D. Germline-derived CDR1 and CDR2 are GTSNPN and SVGIG (reference sequence). V was cut by 0 bases and J by 3 bases, with 8 bases left in between. This CDR3 has 13 residues. CDR3 sequence reads: CAWSVRWDTEAFF. The CDR3 DNA reads as TGTGCCTGGAGTGTAAGGTGGGACACTGAAGCTTTCTTT.

The chain combines TRBV28 with TRBJ2-6; D gene uncertain. CDR1 MDHEN and CDR2 SYDVKM come from the germline V gene. The CDR3 is made up of 15 amino acids. V lost 1 base and J lost 4, with 8 bases in between. The DNA of the CDR3 is TGTGCCAGCAGTTTATTCGTTGGAGGGGCCAACGTCCTGACTTTC. Translation: CASSLFVGGANVLTF. The whole variable domain, filled in from reference TRBV28 and TRBJ2-6, reads DVKVTQSSRYLVKRTGEKVFLECVQDMDHENMFWYRQDPGLGLRLIYFSYDVKMKEKGDIPEGYSVSREKKERFSLILESASTNQTSMYLCASSLFVGGANVLTFGAGSRLTVL.

As DNA, the CDR3 is TGTGCCAGCAGCATCGACACCCGGCAGATCTATGGCTACACCTTC. The encoded protein is CASSIDTRQIYGYTF. The chain links TRBV5-6 to TRBJ1-2; no definite D call. The CDR3 consists of 15 residues. The V and J ends lost 4 bases and 4 bases respectively, with 17 bases between them. Germline values: CDR1 SGHDT, CDR2 YYEEEE.

The gene calls are TRBV3-1 (or the pseudogene TRBV3-2) and TRBJ2-4; TRBD2 might be the D (6 bases). The CDR3 consists of 17 residues. CDR1 and CDR2 (germline): LGHDT, YNNKEL (reference sequence). The germline V and J ends were trimmed by 5 bases and 4 bases, with 21 bases remaining between them. The CDR3 region has the DNA TGTGCCAGCAGCTGGGGGGATCCCATTCAAAGAAAAAACATTCAGTACTTC. Translated: CASSWGDPIQRKNIQYF.

This chain links TRBV3-1 (or the pseudogene TRBV3-2) with TRBJ1-5; possibly TRBD1 for D (5 bases). From germline, CDR1 is LGHDT and CDR2 YNNKEL (reference sequence). The V gene lost 1 base and the J gene lost 0 bases, with 13 bases spanning the gap. The CDR3 loop spans 17 amino acids. Here the CDR3 DNA reads TGTGCCAGCAGCCAAGGAGGTGGGGGTTATAGCAATCAGCCCCAGCATTTT. It encodes CASSQGGGGYSNQPQHF.

The CDR3 DNA reads TGTGCCAGCAGTTCCGGACAGGGGACCCAGCCCCAGCATTTT. Protein sequence: CASSSGQGTQPQHF. This chain links TRBV7-2 with TRBJ1-5, with 9 nucleotides matching TRBD1. Germline V gene data show CDR1 as SGHTA and CDR2 as FQGNSA. The junction had 7 bases not matched to a gene; V was cut back by 6 bases and J by 7 bases. The CDR3 runs 14 residues.

The J gene is TRBJ2-7, the V gene TRBV5-1; D may be TRBD1 (7 bases). CDR1 is SGHRS, CDR2 YFSETQ, per germline. This CDR3 has 15 amino acids. The V end was cut by 0 bases, the J end by 0 bases, with 10 bases between. The CDR3 nucleotides are TGCGCCAGCAGCTTGGGACAGGGAGGCTCCTACGAGCAGTACTTC. The encoded protein is CASSLGQGGSYEQYF. The complete variable domain, with remaining parts taken from reference TRBV5-1 and TRBJ2-7, reads KAGVTQTPRYLIKTRGQQVTLSCSPISGHRSVSWYQQTPGQGLQFLFEYFSETQRNKGNFPGRFSGRQFSNSRSEMNVSTLELGDSALYLCASSLGQGGSYEQYFGPGTRLTVT.

This CDR3 reads CASSLGRIQLSSYNSPLHF. The DNA for the CDR3 is TGTGCCAGCAGCTTGGGCAGAATACAACTTAGCTCCTATAATTCACCCCTCCACTTT. This rearrangement joins TRBV5-5 to TRBJ1-6; D ambiguous. There are 19 residues in the CDR3. The V gene lost 0 bases and the J gene lost 0 bases, with 16 bases spanning the gap. In germline, CDR1 is SGHKS, CDR2 YYEKEE (reference sequence).

This chain connects TRBV27 to TRBJ2-2, with D perhaps TRBD1 (6 bases). V was shortened by 5 bases and J by 1 base, with 11 bases between the two germline ends. CDR1 MNHEY and CDR2 SMNVEV come from the germline V gene (reference sequence). This CDR3 region has 15 residues. The CDR3 bases are TGTGCCAGCAGTATCATACAGGGGAACACCGGGGAGCTGTTTTTT. Protein: CASSIIQGNTGELFF.